The clone carrying this T cell receptor beta chain has only a few counts. Its cognate antigen is unknown. The data stem from a study of shared clonotypes between healthy human individuals. Study-level points and caveats: Sampling included only blood; tissue repertoires likely differ.

CD8 cells classed as naive were CD45RO-negative and positively selected for CCR7, excluding terminally differentiated effector memory CD45RA+ cells. The CDR3 contains 13 residues. Germline CDR1 is WNHNN and CDR2 is SYGVQD (reference sequence). The germline V and J ends were trimmed by 5 bases and 2 bases, with 10 bases remaining between them. Method: immunoSEQ multiplex PCR; TCRdb's copy keeps in-frame clones and lacks some. The sample lists approximately 720,000 clones; about 92% were seen once. The rearrangement uses TRBV10-1 and TRBJ2-7; the D is unclear. The receptor was isolated from a man younger than 45 in good health. The sample was naive CD8+ T cells sorted from blood. CDR3 coding DNA: TGCGCCAGCAGTCCAGGACCCCCCTACGAGCAGTACTTC. This gives the protein CASSPGPPYEQYF.